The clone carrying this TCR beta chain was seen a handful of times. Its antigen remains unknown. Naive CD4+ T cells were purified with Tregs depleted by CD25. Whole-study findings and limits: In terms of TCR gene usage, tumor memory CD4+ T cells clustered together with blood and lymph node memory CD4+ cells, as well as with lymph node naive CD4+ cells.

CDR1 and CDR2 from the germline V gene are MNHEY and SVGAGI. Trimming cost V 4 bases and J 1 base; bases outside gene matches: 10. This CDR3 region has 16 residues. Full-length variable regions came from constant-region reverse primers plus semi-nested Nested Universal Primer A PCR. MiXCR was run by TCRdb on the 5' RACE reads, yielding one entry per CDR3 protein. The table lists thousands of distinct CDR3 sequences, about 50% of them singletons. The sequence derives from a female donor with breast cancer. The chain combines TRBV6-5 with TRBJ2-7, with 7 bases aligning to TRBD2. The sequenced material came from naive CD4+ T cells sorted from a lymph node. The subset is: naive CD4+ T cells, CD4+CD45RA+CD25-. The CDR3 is CASSLSPLAASYEQYF. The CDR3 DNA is TGTGCCAGCAGTTTATCCCCCCTAGCGGCATCCTACGAGCAGTACTTC.